This TCR beta chain was observed in a study of blood T cell repertoires in COVID-19 (dated by TCRdb to 2020 to 2021). At the level of the whole study: The collaborator samples originated in the United States, Italy and Spain and spanned the acute and convalescent phases of COVID-19. The repertoires were made available in a free public database intended to serve as a resource for research on the immune response to SARS-CoV-2. Samples came from the ongoing ImmuneRACE study (first 160 participants) plus 1,254 subjects from 6 global collaborators. Nearly every sample came with metadata listing a de-identified subject ID, COVID-19 status, age in years and sex. Deeply sampled blood TCRbeta repertoires from subjects exposed to, actively infected with, or recovered from COVID-19 were included in the dataset. Where available, HLA class I and class II types were taken from metadata supplied by the sample provider and were not determined by assay-based typing. The material from the prospective study consisted of cDNA or gDNA derived from T cells, B-cell-depleted T cells, or PBMCs. The paper's findings and limits, for the study overall: The quantity of clinical and demographic metadata differed by source and by participant and was supplied without curation.

TCRbeta CDR3 regions were amplified from genomic DNA by means of the immunoSEQ Assay, a bias-controlled multiplex PCR. In the paper's pipeline: The number of nucleated cells in each sample was estimated by amplification of reference gene primers within the assay. To quantify the absolute abundance of each unique TCRbeta CDR3 rearrangement, sequence reads were collapsed and filtered. For each sample, productive Simpson clonality was calculated as the square root of Simpson's diversity index over productive rearrangements. TCRdb limited this immuneACCESS table to in-frame rearrangements with V and J called. A share of clones is missing; checked studies link under half to unresolved V genes, and the rest is unexplained. V and J calls and clone size are those listed in that table; D and trimming were worked out from the DNA. Here the sample has about 160,000 clones; roughly 90% occur a single time. The leading ten clones occupy 3% to 4% of the sample.

On this clone: The antigen it recognizes is unknown. No qualities accompany the bases; no much larger clone lies one base away.

A second Seattle source provided samples from volunteer blood donors who had recovered from COVID-19. Collaborating institutions collected whole blood in K2EDTA tubes following their own protocols. For TCRbeta analysis, collaborators shipped samples in one of three forms: frozen whole blood, isolated PBMCs, or DNA extracted from either of those sample types. Sequencing was carried out using peripheral blood. The sequence derives from a woman aged 60-75 years who had recovered from COVID-19.

The CDR3 reads as follows: CASSVAGGANTDTQYF. The DNA sequence is as follows: TGTGCCAGCAGCGTAGCCGGGGGGGCCAACACAGATACGCAGTATTTT. The rearrangement joined TRBV9 to TRBJ2-3; TRBD2 aligns with 8 central bases. The CDR3 covers 16 residues, taking in both the cysteine and the phenylalanine. This entry keeps only the CDR3 DNA: 48 bases, framed from base 1. Looking up the germline V gene yields CDR1 SGDLS and CDR2 YYNGEE. The junction shows trimming of 0 bases on V and 2 bases on J, and the gene matches do not reach 5 bases of it.